Listed below are T cell receptor beta chains from one sample, sequenced in a study of circulating CD8 cells and anti-PD-1 response in melanoma. TCRdb fed the reads into MiXCR, producing one record per CDR3 protein. The table records approximately 1,100 distinct CDR3 sequences, 7.3% of them present only once. The source material was CD8+ T cells from PBMCs, sampled at baseline or after one month of anti-PD-1 therapy (not recorded which). The receptors were gathered from a human donor with melanoma. Each CDR3 is given with its conserved first and last residue. D genes are given only for firm matches. Expanded clones get a size class; other rows say once, few or many, or leave the size out.

j_call d_call v_call clone_size cdr3_nt cdr3_aa
TRBJ2-7 . TRBV27 medium-sized TGTGCCAGCAGTCCTCCAGGGGATGGGCTGAGCGAGCAGTACTTC CASSPPGDGLSEQYF
TRBJ1-6 . TRBV27 medium-sized TGTGCCAGCAGTCCGTCGACCGGGGGGAATTCACCCCTCCACTTT CASSPSTGGNSPLHF
TRBJ2-7 . TRBV7-8 large TGTGCCAGCAGCTTAGCGCAAGGCGACGAGCAGTACTTC CASSLAQGDEQYF
TRBJ2-1 . TRBV23-1 medium-sized TGCGCCAGCAGTCGGGATGAGCAGTTCTTC CASSRDEQFF
TRBJ2-5 TRBD2 TRBV6-2/TRBV6-3 . TGTGCCAGCAGTTACTCGACGGCGGGAGGGTGGCAAGAGACCCAGCACTTC CASSYSTAGGWQETQHF
TRBJ2-5 . TRBV5-6 large TGTGCCAGCAGCTTGGAGCTTAGCTTGGAGACCCAGTACTTC CASSLELSLETQYF
TRBJ2-2 . TRBV27 medium-sized TGTGCCAGCAGCCTTAGCCTTACCGGGGAGCTGTTTTTT CASSLSLTGELFF
TRBJ2-2 . TRBV9 medium-sized TGTGCCAGCAGCGCCGGGACAATAGCGGTCCGCGCCGGGGAGCTGTTTTTT CASSAGTIAVRAGELFF
TRBJ2-1 . TRBV30 medium-sized TGTGCCTGGAGGCAGGTTAGCTCCTACAATGAGCAGTTCTTC CAWRQVSSYNEQFF
TRBJ2-2 . TRBV21-1 large TGTGCCAGCAGCATGGAGGCCGGGGAGCTGTTTTTT CASSMEAGELFF
TRBJ2-1 TRBD1 TRBV14 medium-sized TGTGCCAGCAGTCTTTGGGGGACAGTAAGCGGTGAGCAGTTCTTC CASSLWGTVSGEQFF
TRBJ2-7 TRBD1 TRBV28 medium-sized TGTGCCAGCAAACAGTGGGACAGGGGATCCTACGAGCAGTACTTC CASKQWDRGSYEQYF
TRBJ2-7 . TRBV28 medium-sized TGTGCCAGCAGGGTAAGGGTGGCCTTCTACGAGCAGTACTTC CASRVRVAFYEQYF
TRBJ2-3 TRBD2 TRBV4-2 medium-sized TGTGCCAGCAGTTCGACGGGGGGGCCTAGCGATACGCAGTATTTT CASSSTGGPSDTQYF
TRBJ2-7 TRBD1 TRBV7-8 large TGTGCCAGCAGCCCCGGACAGGGAGCCTTCTACGAGCAGTACTTC CASSPGQGAFYEQYF
TRBJ2-7 . TRBV21-1 large TGTGCCAGCAGCAAAGTCCAGTGGGGCAGGGGCGAGCAGTACTTC CASSKVQWGRGEQYF
TRBJ2-7 . TRBV19 . TGTGCCAGTAGTATAGATGGAGCAGCCAGCTCCTACGGGCAGTACTTC CASSIDGAASSYGQYF
TRBJ1-2 TRBD1 TRBV5-4 large TGTGCCAGCAGCTGGGGGACAGGCAGGGCCACCTTC CASSWGTGRATF
TRBJ1-1 . TRBV11-3 . TGTGCCAGCAGCCTTGGATCTAACACTGAAGCTTTCTTT CASSLGSNTEAFF
TRBJ1-5 TRBD1 TRBV28 hyperexpanded TGTGCCAGCTCCGGGACAGGGAACAATCAGCCCCAGCATTTT CASSGTGNNQPQHF
TRBJ2-2 . TRBV24-1 medium-sized TGTGCCACCAGTGACATTGTGGACACGTCGAACACCGGGGAGCTGTTTTTT CATSDIVDTSNTGELFF
TRBJ2-1 . TRBV2 medium-sized TGTGCCAGCAGCGCCTCTAGGTGGGAGCGGTTCTTC CASSASRWERFF
TRBJ2-7 . TRBV7-9 hyperexpanded . CASSFGAGAYEQYF
TRBJ2-2 . TRBV29-1 medium-sized TGCAGCGTTGAAGGATGGACCGGGGAGCTGTTTTTT CSVEGWTGELFF
TRBJ2-1 . TRBV28 large TGTGCCAGCAGCCCCAATTTGAATGAGCAGTTCTTC CASSPNLNEQFF
TRBJ2-1 . TRBV6-2/TRBV6-3 large TGTGCCAGCACTCCGTTCGGAGGTGAGCAGTTCTTC CASTPFGGEQFF
TRBJ2-3 TRBD1 TRBV27 medium-sized TGTGCCAGCAGTTCCATTCGGACAGGGTTGAGCACAGATACGCAGTATTTT CASSSIRTGLSTDTQYF
TRBJ2-7 . TRBV29-1 . TGCAGCGTTGAAGATGCATCCACCTACGAGCGGTACTTC CSVEDASTYERYF
TRBJ1-5 . TRBV28 medium-sized TGTGCCAGCAGTTTTAACGCTTATAGCAATCAGCCCCAGCATTTT CASSFNAYSNQPQHF
TRBJ2-7 TRBD1 TRBV5-6 large TGTGCCAGCAGCATGGGGACAGGGAACAACCACGAGCAGTACTTC CASSMGTGNNHEQYF
TRBJ2-3 . TRBV19 large TGTGCCAGTAGTATATCCCCAGCTAGCACAGATACGCAGTATTTT CASSISPASTDTQYF
TRBJ1-1 TRBD1 TRBV19 few TGTGCCAGTAGTATCGGACAGGCCGCGAACACTGAAGCTTTCTTT CASSIGQAANTEAFF
TRBJ1-2 TRBD1 TRBV28 large TGTGCCAGCAGTTTGACTGGGACAGACGTCTATGGCTACACCTTC CASSLTGTDVYGYTF
TRBJ2-2 TRBD1 TRBV25-1 . TGTGCCAGCAGTTTAGCGCCGGGGAAGGGGGCGCGTTACACCGGGGAGCTGTTTTTT CASSLAPGKGARYTGELFF